The rows below give T cell receptor beta chains drawn from one sample of a study of shared clonotypes between healthy human individuals. The method was immunoSEQ multiplex PCR; TCRdb's version includes in-frame clones alone and lacks a portion of them. This table holds 2 million to 2.5 million clones, about 95% found once. Sequenced sample: naive CD8+ T cells sorted from blood. The receptor source for this set is a man aged 18 to 30 in good health. Each CDR3 is given with its conserved first and last residue. A D gene is named only where the DNA matches it firmly. Clone size appears in some rows only: once, few, many, or a class for an expanded clone.

D gene	clone size	J gene	V gene	CDR3 DNA	CDR3 protein
TRBD1	once	TRBJ2-7	TRBV5-5	TGTGCCAGCAGCTTGGGGGACAGTAACGAGCAGTACTTC	CASSLGDSNEQYF
.	.	TRBJ1-4	TRBV30	TGTGCCTGGAGTTCAGTCAGTGGGATTGAAAAACTGTTTTTT	CAWSSVSGIEKLFF
TRBD1	.	TRBJ1-6	TRBV10-2	TGCGCCAGCAGTGAGGCCCAGGGGGCTTATAATTCACCCCTCCACTTT	CASSEAQGAYNSPLHF
TRBD1	.	TRBJ2-1	TRBV5-6	TGTGCCAGCAGCAACATCGGGACAGGGGGTTACAATGAGCAGTTCTTC	CASSNIGTGGYNEQFF
.	.	TRBJ1-6	TRBV21-1	TGTGCCAGCATCCCGGGGGCAGGGGAGCCACCCCTCCACTTT	CASIPGAGEPPLHF
TRBD2	.	TRBJ2-7	TRBV6-6	TGTGCCAGCAGCCCCGGGACTAGCGGCTCCTACGAGCAGTACTTC	CASSPGTSGSYEQYF
.	once	TRBJ2-3	TRBV4-3	TGCGCCAGCAGCCAAGATAGTAGCACGTCAGATACGCAGTATTTT	CASSQDSSTSDTQYF
TRBD1	.	TRBJ1-1	TRBV27	TGTGCCAGCAGCATTGGGACAGGACCTGAAGCTTTCTTT	CASSIGTGPEAFF
.	.	TRBJ1-4	TRBV6-5	TGTGCCAGCAGCCCCGACCCGGTGTATGAAAAACTGTTTTTT	CASSPDPVYEKLFF
.	.	TRBJ2-7	TRBV6-6	TGTGCCAGCAGTTCCAACAGGGTGCCCTACGAGCAGTACTTC	CASSSNRVPYEQYF
TRBD1	.	TRBJ2-4	TRBV29-1	TGCAGCGTTGAAGGGATCCGGGACAGGGGTGAAAACATTCAGTACTTC	CSVEGIRDRGENIQYF
.	.	TRBJ2-7	TRBV4-3	TGCGCCAGCAGCCAAATCCTCTCGGGGAACTACGAGCAGTACTTC	CASSQILSGNYEQYF
TRBD1	.	TRBJ2-4	TRBV19	TGTGCCAGTAGGGACAGGGGGAGGCTTGACATTCAGTACTTC	CASRDRGRLDIQYF
.	.	TRBJ2-7	TRBV19	TGTGCCAGTAGCCTTACAGGAGCCTACGAGCAGTACTTC	CASSLTGAYEQYF
.	.	TRBJ2-3	TRBV14	TGTGCCAGCAGCCAGTTGGGTAGTACAGATACGCAGTATTTT	CASSQLGSTDTQYF
TRBD2	.	TRBJ2-3	TRBV30	TGTGCCTGGACTAGCGGGGGTTCCAGCACAGATACGCAGTATTTT	CAWTSGGSSTDTQYF
TRBD1	.	TRBJ1-2	TRBV10-3	TGTGCCATCAGTGAGTCGGGACAGTTGACCTATGGCTACACCTTC	CAISESGQLTYGYTF
.	.	TRBJ1-1	TRBV28	TGTGCCAGCAGTTTAGAGGGGAGTTACACTGAAGCTTTCTTT	CASSLEGSYTEAFF
.	.	TRBJ2-7	TRBV5-6	TGTGCCAGCAGCCCACTTCCCTCGATACTATACGAGCAGTACTTC	CASSPLPSILYEQYF
.	.	TRBJ2-2	TRBV28	TGTGCCAGCACACCCCCTGAGGGGAAAAACACCGGGGAGCTGTTTTTT	CASTPPEGKNTGELFF
.	.	TRBJ1-1	TRBV28	TGTGCCAGCAGATTAATTGGGGGGGAAGAAGCTTTCTTT	CASRLIGGEEAFF
TRBD1	.	TRBJ1-5	TRBV6-5	TGTGCCAGCAGTTACGGACAGGGAAATCAGCCCCAGCATTTT	CASSYGQGNQPQHF
.	.	TRBJ2-7	TRBV30	TGTGCCTTATACGGGGATAGCTCCTACGAGCAGTACTTC	CALYGDSSYEQYF
TRBD1	.	TRBJ1-2	TRBV25-1	TGTGCCAGCAGGTCGGACAGGGAACAGGCTAACTATGGCTACACCTTC	CASRSDREQANYGYTF
.	.	TRBJ1-2	TRBV6-5	TGTGCCAGCAGTTACTCAGGCTCGAACTATGGCTACACCTTC	CASSYSGSNYGYTF
TRBD1	.	TRBJ1-3	TRBV2	TGTGCCAGCAGCGGGACAGGGGCTGGAAACACCATATATTTT	CASSGTGAGNTIYF
TRBD2	.	TRBJ2-2	TRBV4-3	TGCGCCAGCAGCCCAGTTCTTCCGGGACTAGCCGACACCGGGGAGCTGTTTTTT	CASSPVLPGLADTGELFF
.	.	TRBJ2-1	TRBV28	TGTGCCAGCAGTCCTCGGACTGGGTGGAATGAGCAGTTCTTC	CASSPRTGWNEQFF
.	.	TRBJ2-2	TRBV30	TGTGCCTGGAGTTCGGCGACCGGGGAGCTGTTTTTT	CAWSSATGELFF
.	.	TRBJ2-3	TRBV30	TGTGCCTGGAGTATCGGGGGAGATACGCAGTATTTT	CAWSIGGDTQYF
TRBD1	.	TRBJ1-5	TRBV7-7	TGTGCTAGCAGCCTGGCAGGGGGACAGGGTGATCAGCCCCAGCATTTT	CASSLAGGQGDQPQHF